This TCR beta chain was captured in a study of cytotoxic CD8 clonotypes in ibrutinib-treated CLL. Background on the study: The patients, under 13 relapsed/refractory and approximately 16 treatment-naive, included roughly 17 who were IGHV unmutated.

Clones were read by immunoSEQ multiplex PCR, and TCRdb kept only the in-frame ones, dropping some. The data show about 140,000 clones, around 77% seen once. V was pared by 2 bases and J by 4 bases, with 7 bases of the junction left unmatched. Germline values: CDR1 SNHLY, CDR2 FYNNEI. The CDR3 extends over 16 amino acids. The source was PBMCs, collected after 12 months of ibrutinib treatment. The sequence was obtained from a human donor with chronic lymphocytic leukemia. The chain is built from TRBV2 and TRBJ2-5, with 10 bases identical to TRBD2. Here the CDR3 reads CASSESASGRSETQYF. CDR3 sequence (DNA): TGTGCCAGCAGTGAATCTGCTAGCGGGAGATCAGAGACCCAGTACTTC.